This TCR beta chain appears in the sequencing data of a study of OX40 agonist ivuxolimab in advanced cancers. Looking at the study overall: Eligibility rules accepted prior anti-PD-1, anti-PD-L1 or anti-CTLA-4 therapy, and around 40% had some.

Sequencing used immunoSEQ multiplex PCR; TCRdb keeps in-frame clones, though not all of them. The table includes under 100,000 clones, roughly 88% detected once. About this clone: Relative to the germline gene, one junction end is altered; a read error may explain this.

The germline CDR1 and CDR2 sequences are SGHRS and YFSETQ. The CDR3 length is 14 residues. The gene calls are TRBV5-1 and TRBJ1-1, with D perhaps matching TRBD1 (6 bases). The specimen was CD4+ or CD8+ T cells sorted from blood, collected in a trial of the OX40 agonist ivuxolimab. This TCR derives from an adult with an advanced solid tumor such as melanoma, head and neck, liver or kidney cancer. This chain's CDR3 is CASSSPGVRTAAFF. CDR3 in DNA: TGCGCCAGCAGCTCACCAGGGGTTCGGACTGCAGCTTTCTTT. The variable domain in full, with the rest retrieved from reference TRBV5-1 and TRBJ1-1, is KAGVTQTPRYLIKTRGQQVTLSCSPISGHRSVSWYQQTPGQGLQFLFEYFSETQRNKGNFPGRFSGRQFSNSRSEMNVSTLELGDSALYLCASSSPGVRTAAFFGQGTRLTVV.